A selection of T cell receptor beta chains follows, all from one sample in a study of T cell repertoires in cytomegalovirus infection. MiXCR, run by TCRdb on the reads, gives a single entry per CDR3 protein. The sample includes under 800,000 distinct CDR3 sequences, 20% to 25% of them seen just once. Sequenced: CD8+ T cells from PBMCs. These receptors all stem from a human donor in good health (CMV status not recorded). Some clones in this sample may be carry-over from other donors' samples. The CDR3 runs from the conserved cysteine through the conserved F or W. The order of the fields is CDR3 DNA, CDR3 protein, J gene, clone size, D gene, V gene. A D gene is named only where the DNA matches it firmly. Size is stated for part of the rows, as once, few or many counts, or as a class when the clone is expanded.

CDR3 DNA: TGTGCCAGCAGCGCGGACAGTAACTATGGCTACACCTTC
CDR3 protein: CASSADSNYGYTF
J gene: TRBJ1-2
clone size: .
D gene: .
V gene: TRBV7-6

CDR3 DNA: TGCAACACAGGGGGAGGGCTCGAGGCTGATAACTATGGCTACACCTTC
CDR3 protein: CNTGGGLEADNYGYTF
J gene: TRBJ1-2
clone size: .
D gene: TRBD1
V gene: TRBV29-1

CDR3 DNA: TGCGCCAGCAACCACAGGAACTTC
CDR3 protein: CASNHRNF
J gene: TRBJ2-7
clone size: .
D gene: .
V gene: TRBV5-1

CDR3 DNA: TGCAGTGCTAGAGACCTCGTTGGACTAGCGGGGAGCTCCTACAATGAGCAGTTCTTC
CDR3 protein: CSARDLVGLAGSSYNEQFF
J gene: TRBJ2-1
clone size: many
D gene: TRBD2
V gene: TRBV20-1

CDR3 DNA: TGTGCCAGCAGTTACTCAGTGGACAGGGCCGGCTATGGCTACACCTTC
CDR3 protein: CASSYSVDRAGYGYTF
J gene: TRBJ1-2
clone size: .
D gene: TRBD1
V gene: TRBV6-5

CDR3 DNA: TGTGCCACCAGTGATCCGGGACTAGCGGGCACCGGGGAGCTGTTTTTT
CDR3 protein: CATSDPGLAGTGELFF
J gene: TRBJ2-2
clone size: few
D gene: TRBD2
V gene: TRBV24-1

CDR3 DNA: TGTGCCAGCAGCTTATCGGACAGGGAGAACACCGGGGAGCTGTTTTTT
CDR3 protein: CASSLSDRENTGELFF
J gene: TRBJ2-2
clone size: many
D gene: TRBD1
V gene: TRBV7-2

CDR3 DNA: TGTGCCAGCAGCTTAGTGATCTGGGACAGGGGAGATGACACTGAAGCTTTCTTT
CDR3 protein: CASSLVIWDRGDDTEAFF
J gene: TRBJ1-1
clone size: .
D gene: TRBD1
V gene: TRBV7-8

CDR3 DNA: TGCAGTGCTAGAGACCCGGGAAAAATCCTCAACTATGGCTACACCTTC
CDR3 protein: CSARDPGKILNYGYTF
J gene: TRBJ1-2
clone size: .
D gene: .
V gene: TRBV20-1

CDR3 DNA: TGTGCCAGCAGCCTAGCTGGGGGGAGGGCTTATAATTCACCCCTCCACTTT
CDR3 protein: CASSLAGGRAYNSPLHF
J gene: TRBJ1-6
clone size: few
D gene: .
V gene: TRBV13

CDR3 DNA: TGTGCCAGCAGTCCTTACCTGGGGGATGAGCAGTTCTTC
CDR3 protein: CASSPYLGDEQFF
J gene: TRBJ2-1
clone size: many
D gene: .
V gene: TRBV6-1

CDR3 DNA: TGTGCCAGCAGTTTTACGGGACAGGGTGGTATTTTTGGCTACACCTTC
CDR3 protein: CASSFTGQGGIFGYTF
J gene: TRBJ1-2
clone size: .
D gene: TRBD1
V gene: TRBV28

CDR3 DNA: TGTGCTAGTGGTTTTAATTCCAATGAGCAGTTCTTC
CDR3 protein: CASGFNSNEQFF
J gene: TRBJ2-1
clone size: few
D gene: .
V gene: TRBV12-5

CDR3 DNA: TGCGCCAGCAGTCAAACGGGACAGGGAACGCTTGGCAATCAGCCCCAGCATTTT
CDR3 protein: CASSQTGQGTLGNQPQHF
J gene: TRBJ1-5
clone size: few
D gene: TRBD1
V gene: TRBV23-1

CDR3 DNA: TGTGCCAGCAGCCAATCCTCGACAGCAACTAATGAAAAACTGTTTTTT
CDR3 protein: CASSQSSTATNEKLFF
J gene: TRBJ1-4
clone size: .
D gene: .
V gene: TRBV7-6

CDR3 DNA: .
CDR3 protein: CISVSEALTSYYQETQYF
J gene: TRBJ2-5
clone size: many
D gene: .
V gene: TRBV7-5

CDR3 DNA: TGTGCCAGCAGCCAACGAGAAGCCAGTGGCCGAGCTTTCTTT
CDR3 protein: CASSQREASGRAFF
J gene: TRBJ1-1
clone size: .
D gene: .
V gene: TRBV14

CDR3 DNA: TGTGCCAGCAGTTACCTCAGAAGGGGGTACAATGAGCAGTTCTTC
CDR3 protein: CASSYLRRGYNEQFF
J gene: TRBJ2-1
clone size: .
D gene: .
V gene: TRBV6-2/TRBV6-3

CDR3 DNA: TGTGCCAGCAGCGACTGGACAGACAACTATGGCTACACCTTC
CDR3 protein: CASSDWTDNYGYTF
J gene: TRBJ1-2
clone size: .
D gene: .
V gene: TRBV2

CDR3 DNA: TGTGCCAGTGAAAGAAGAACTAACACCGGGGAGCTGTTTTTT
CDR3 protein: CASERRTNTGELFF
J gene: TRBJ2-2
clone size: many
D gene: .
V gene: TRBV7-8

CDR3 DNA: TGTGCTAGTGGTTTCACGACGGACAGGGAAGAAGATACGCAGTATTTT
CDR3 protein: CASGFTTDREEDTQYF
J gene: TRBJ2-3
clone size: many
D gene: TRBD1
V gene: TRBV12-5

CDR3 DNA: TGTGCCATCAGCGGAAGGGGCCAGGGGATCGGAGAGACCCAGTACTTC
CDR3 protein: CAISGRGQGIGETQYF
J gene: TRBJ2-5
clone size: .
D gene: .
V gene: TRBV10-3

CDR3 DNA: TGCAGTGCTAGACAGGGCGAGAATTCACCCCTCCACTTT
CDR3 protein: CSARQGENSPLHF
J gene: TRBJ1-6
clone size: few
D gene: .
V gene: TRBV20-1

CDR3 DNA: TGTGCCAGCATCCGGGACATCGGCTATGGCTACACCTTC
CDR3 protein: CASIRDIGYGYTF
J gene: TRBJ1-2
clone size: .
D gene: .
V gene: TRBV5-4

CDR3 DNA: TGTGCCAAAGACAGCAACACCGGGGAGCTGTTTTTT
CDR3 protein: CAKDSNTGELFF
J gene: TRBJ2-2
clone size: few
D gene: .
V gene: TRBV2

CDR3 DNA: TGTGCCAGCAGCTTAAGCCCGACAGGGCCTCTCACAGATACGCAGTATTTT
CDR3 protein: CASSLSPTGPLTDTQYF
J gene: TRBJ2-3
clone size: few
D gene: TRBD1
V gene: TRBV7-6

CDR3 DNA: TGCAGTGCTAGAGATCCCCTGGCAGGTACAGTGGCTGAAGCTTTCTTT
CDR3 protein: CSARDPLAGTVAEAFF
J gene: TRBJ1-1
clone size: .
D gene: .
V gene: TRBV20-1

CDR3 DNA: TGTGCCAGCAGCTTAGTCTCCCGGCAGCCTATTTTATATGGCTACACCTTC
CDR3 protein: CASSLVSRQPILYGYTF
J gene: TRBJ1-2
clone size: few
D gene: .
V gene: TRBV7-2

CDR3 DNA: TGCAGTGCTAGGCCGGGACTGACGAGCTCCTATAATTCACCCCTCCACTTT
CDR3 protein: CSARPGLTSSYNSPLHF
J gene: TRBJ1-6
clone size: few
D gene: .
V gene: TRBV20-1

CDR3 DNA: TGTGCCAGCAGTTTTAGGGGGACAGGGGATGACTACACCTTC
CDR3 protein: CASSFRGTGDDYTF
J gene: TRBJ1-2
clone size: .
D gene: TRBD1
V gene: TRBV28

CDR3 DNA: TGTGCCACCAGGAGCGGGGGGTACAATGAGCAGTTCTTC
CDR3 protein: CATRSGGYNEQFF
J gene: TRBJ2-1
clone size: .
D gene: TRBD2
V gene: TRBV15

CDR3 DNA: TGTGCCAGCACCCAGGGACGACAGCCCCAGCATTTT
CDR3 protein: CASTQGRQPQHF
J gene: TRBJ1-5
clone size: .
D gene: .
V gene: TRBV12-3/TRBV12-4

CDR3 DNA: TGTGCCAGCAGTGTTGACAGGGATAATTCACCCCTCCACTTT
CDR3 protein: CASSVDRDNSPLHF
J gene: TRBJ1-6
clone size: .
D gene: TRBD1
V gene: TRBV6-6

CDR3 DNA: TGTGCCAGCAGCCGCAGGGGTGACACTGAAGCTTTCTTT
CDR3 protein: CASSRRGDTEAFF
J gene: TRBJ1-1
clone size: many
D gene: .
V gene: TRBV7-6

CDR3 DNA: TGTGCCAGCAGTTACCAGGGGCAAGAGACCCAGTACTTC
CDR3 protein: CASSYQGQETQYF
J gene: TRBJ2-5
clone size: few
D gene: .
V gene: TRBV28

CDR3 DNA: TGTGCCAGCAGTTTCGCGCCAGGCACAGATACGCAGTATTTT
CDR3 protein: CASSFAPGTDTQYF
J gene: TRBJ2-3
clone size: .
D gene: .
V gene: TRBV12-3/TRBV12-4

CDR3 DNA: TGTGCCAGCAGCCCCCTGGGCAACACAGATACGCAGTATTTT
CDR3 protein: CASSPLGNTDTQYF
J gene: TRBJ2-3
clone size: many
D gene: .
V gene: TRBV7-2

CDR3 DNA: TGTGCCAGCAGTTTGGGGACTTTCCTAGGGGGCACAGATACGCAGTATTTT
CDR3 protein: CASSLGTFLGGTDTQYF
J gene: TRBJ2-3
clone size: few
D gene: .
V gene: TRBV28

CDR3 DNA: TGTGCCAGCAGTCCACCGGGTTGGGAGGAAACTGAAGCTTTCTTT
CDR3 protein: CASSPPGWEETEAFF
J gene: TRBJ1-1
clone size: .
D gene: .
V gene: TRBV6-5

CDR3 DNA: TGCAGCGTTCTCGGACAGACAAACCAAGAGACCCAGTACTTC
CDR3 protein: CSVLGQTNQETQYF
J gene: TRBJ2-5
clone size: many
D gene: .
V gene: TRBV29-1

CDR3 DNA: TGCAGCGTTGAAGGGAACAGGACCGGGGAGCTGTTTTTT
CDR3 protein: CSVEGNRTGELFF
J gene: TRBJ2-2
clone size: .
D gene: .
V gene: TRBV29-1

CDR3 DNA: TGTGCCAGCAGCCCCCACAGGGGACGGTACAATGAGCAGTTCTTC
CDR3 protein: CASSPHRGRYNEQFF
J gene: TRBJ2-1
clone size: .
D gene: TRBD1
V gene: TRBV7-6

CDR3 DNA: TGTGCCAGCAGTTTAAAGGACAGGGTATTAGTTGCAACTAATGAAAAACTGTTTTTT
CDR3 protein: CASSLKDRVLVATNEKLFF
J gene: TRBJ1-4
clone size: .
D gene: TRBD1
V gene: TRBV12-3/TRBV12-4

CDR3 DNA: TGCAGCGTCTCCTCAGATACGCAGTATTTT
CDR3 protein: CSVSSDTQYF
J gene: TRBJ2-3
clone size: .
D gene: .
V gene: TRBV29-1

CDR3 DNA: TGCAGTGCTAGACCAGAGAATGAGCAGTTCTTC
CDR3 protein: CSARPENEQFF
J gene: TRBJ2-1
clone size: few
D gene: .
V gene: TRBV20-1

CDR3 DNA: TGTGCCAGCAGCCAAGATTTATCTTCTAGGACACCCTTGGGTGAGCAGTTCTTC
CDR3 protein: CASSQDLSSRTPLGEQFF
J gene: TRBJ2-1
clone size: .
D gene: .
V gene: TRBV3-1

CDR3 DNA: TGTGCCAGCAGCCAACTAGCGGGGGGCACAGATACGCAGTATTTT
CDR3 protein: CASSQLAGGTDTQYF
J gene: TRBJ2-3
clone size: many
D gene: TRBD2
V gene: TRBV14

CDR3 DNA: TGTGCCAGCAGCCAAGAGGGGGAAGGACAGCCGAACTACACCTTC
CDR3 protein: CASSQEGEGQPNYTF
J gene: TRBJ1-2
clone size: few
D gene: .
V gene: TRBV4-2

CDR3 DNA: TGTGCCAGCAGTTTCTCCTCGCCTGGTACGAATTCACCCCTCCACTTT
CDR3 protein: CASSFSSPGTNSPLHF
J gene: TRBJ1-6
clone size: many
D gene: .
V gene: TRBV12-3/TRBV12-4

CDR3 DNA: TGTGCCATCGGCGGAGGGATAGTAGAGACCCAGTACTTC
CDR3 protein: CAIGGGIVETQYF
J gene: TRBJ2-5
clone size: many
D gene: .
V gene: TRBV7-9

CDR3 DNA: TGTGCCAGCAGCTTAGCTTGGGGCGGACACCAAGAGACCCAGTACTTC
CDR3 protein: CASSLAWGGHQETQYF
J gene: TRBJ2-5
clone size: many
D gene: .
V gene: TRBV7-8

CDR3 DNA: TGTGCCAGCAGCCCTTCTGGATGGGCCCAAGAGACCCAGTACTTC
CDR3 protein: CASSPSGWAQETQYF
J gene: TRBJ2-5
clone size: few
D gene: .
V gene: TRBV7-9

CDR3 DNA: TGTGCCAGCAGCCAAGAAAACAGACTACCGGACTACGAGCAGTACTTC
CDR3 protein: CASSQENRLPDYEQYF
J gene: TRBJ2-7
clone size: .
D gene: .
V gene: TRBV14

CDR3 DNA: TGTGCCAGCAGTGTGGTCCTGGACTTGGTAGACAATGAGCAGTTCTTC
CDR3 protein: CASSVVLDLVDNEQFF
J gene: TRBJ2-1
clone size: .
D gene: .
V gene: TRBV9

CDR3 DNA: TGTGCCAGCAGCCCACTAGCGGGGGGGCACGACAATGAGCAGTTCTTC
CDR3 protein: CASSPLAGGHDNEQFF
J gene: TRBJ2-1
clone size: many
D gene: TRBD2
V gene: TRBV7-8

CDR3 DNA: TGTGCCAGCAGCTCCGGGACTAGCCCCAATGAGCAGTTCTTC
CDR3 protein: CASSSGTSPNEQFF
J gene: TRBJ2-1
clone size: many
D gene: TRBD2
V gene: TRBV6-1

CDR3 DNA: TGTGCCAGCAGTTACTCGGGACAAAGGGATAAGACCCAGTACTTC
CDR3 protein: CASSYSGQRDKTQYF
J gene: TRBJ2-5
clone size: many
D gene: .
V gene: TRBV6-6

CDR3 DNA: TGTGCCAGCAGCAACTGGGACAGGGCGAACACCGGGGAGCTGTTTTTT
CDR3 protein: CASSNWDRANTGELFF
J gene: TRBJ2-2
clone size: few
D gene: TRBD1
V gene: TRBV11-2

CDR3 DNA: TGTGCCAGCAGTTCTGAGGACAGGGGTGAAGCTTTCTTT
CDR3 protein: CASSSEDRGEAFF
J gene: TRBJ1-1
clone size: many
D gene: TRBD1
V gene: TRBV12-3/TRBV12-4

CDR3 DNA: TGTGCCAGTATAGCAGCGGAAGAGCAGTTCTTC
CDR3 protein: CASIAAEEQFF
J gene: TRBJ2-1
clone size: .
D gene: .
V gene: TRBV19